This is a list of T cell receptor beta chains from one sample in a study of cytomegalovirus exposure and HLA in healthy donors. The method was immunoSEQ multiplex PCR; TCRdb's version includes in-frame clones alone and lacks a portion of them. The sample lists 60,000 to 70,000 clones, roughly two thirds occurring once. Sequencing input: PBMCs. The receptors originated from a middle-aged man in good health and CMV-seropositive. The CDR3 runs from the conserved cysteine through the conserved F or W. A D gene is named only where the DNA matches it firmly. Expanded clones get a size class; other rows say once, few or many, or leave the size out.

CASSLVSTRHLLEQYF	TGTGCCAGCAGCTTAGTTTCAACTAGACATCTTCTCGAGCAGTACTTC	-	TRBV11-3	TRBJ2-7	-
CAWTPGQGGYTF	TGTGCCTGGACCCCCGGACAGGGCGGCTACACCTTC	once	TRBV30	TRBJ1-2	TRBD1
CASSQSYGLHEQYF	TGTGCCAGCAGCCAATCATATGGGCTACACGAGCAGTACTTC	-	TRBV11-2	TRBJ2-7	-
CASKGRGVSEQFF	TGTGCCAGCAAGGGTCGGGGGGTTAGTGAGCAGTTCTTC	-	TRBV7-8	TRBJ2-1	TRBD2
CASSILAGGPREETQYF	TGTGCCAGTAGTATCCTAGCGGGGGGGCCGCGGGAAGAGACCCAGTACTTC	-	TRBV19	TRBJ2-5	TRBD2
CASSLAIGGGTEAFF	TGCGCCAGCAGCTTGGCCATAGGGGGTGGGACTGAAGCTTTCTTT	few	TRBV5-1	TRBJ1-1	-
CACRTAGNTIYF	TGTGCCTGCCGGACAGCGGGAAACACCATATATTTT	-	TRBV30	TRBJ1-3	-
CASSGTDLNTEAFF	TGTGCCAGCAGTGGGACAGACTTGAACACTGAAGCTTTCTTT	-	TRBV27	TRBJ1-1	TRBD1
CASSQANRGGDEQYF	TGCGCCAGCAGCCAAGCCAACAGGGGTGGCGACGAGCAGTACTTC	-	TRBV4-3	TRBJ2-7	TRBD1
CASSLQGGPFNTGELFF	TGTGCCAGCAGCTTACAGGGCGGTCCCTTTAACACCGGGGAGCTGTTTTTT	-	TRBV5-4	TRBJ2-2	-
CASSLLLGAGSYNEQFF	TGTGCCAGCAGCTTACTACTGGGCGCTGGCTCCTACAATGAGCAGTTCTTC	-	TRBV11-2	TRBJ2-1	-
CASSMTQGNSGNTIYF	TGTGCCAGTAGTATGACGCAGGGGAACTCTGGAAACACCATATATTTT	-	TRBV19	TRBJ1-3	-
CAWAPGRPPYEQYF	TGTGCCTGGGCCCCCGGTCGCCCCCCCTACGAGCAGTACTTC	-	TRBV30	TRBJ2-7	-
CASSTDRETQYF	TGTGCCAGCAGCACAGACCGGGAGACCCAGTACTTC	few	TRBV11-2	TRBJ2-5	-
CASSLDGGGAYEQYF	TGTGCCAGCAGTTTAGATGGAGGGGGCGCGTACGAGCAGTACTTC	few	TRBV27	TRBJ2-7	-
CASSLQGTDTQYF	TGTGCCAGCAGCTTACAGGGGACAGATACGCAGTATTTT	-	TRBV6-4	TRBJ2-3	TRBD1
CASSLGTSFAQYF	TGTGCCAGCAGCTTAGGGACTAGCTTCGCGCAGTATTTT	-	TRBV7-2	TRBJ2-3	TRBD2
CASSVGGGETGELFF	TGTGCCAGCAGTGTAGGAGGGGGCGAGACCGGGGAGCTGTTTTTT	few	TRBV6-4	TRBJ2-2	-
CASGLVLKGSPYNEQFF	TGTGCTAGTGGTTTGGTACTAAAGGGGTCTCCCTACAATGAGCAGTTCTTC	-	TRBV12-5	TRBJ2-1	-
CASSPGQGASSEAFF	TGCGCCAGCAGCCCAGGACAGGGCGCCTCCTCTGAAGCTTTCTTT	-	TRBV5-1	TRBJ1-1	TRBD1
CASSLAAGSGANVLTF	TGTGCCAGCAGCTTAGCGGCGGGCTCTGGGGCCAACGTCCTGACTTTC	-	TRBV7-9	TRBJ2-6	-
CASSEGASATYEQYF	TGTGCCAGCAGTGAAGGGGCTAGCGCAACCTACGAGCAGTACTTC	-	TRBV6-1	TRBJ2-7	-
CASTLGQGNNEQYF	TGTGCCAGCACCCTGGGACAGGGGAACAACGAGCAGTACTTC	-	TRBV5-4	TRBJ2-7	TRBD1
CAWGDRAEAFF	TGTGCCTGGGGGGACAGGGCTGAAGCTTTCTTT	once	TRBV30	TRBJ1-1	TRBD1
CASRGRGGANTGELFF	TGCGCCAGCAGAGGGCGCGGGGGCGCGAACACCGGGGAGCTGTTTTTT	once	TRBV4-1	TRBJ2-2	-
CASSPQETQYF	TGTGCCAGCAGCCCGCAAGAGACCCAGTACTTC	-	TRBV7-6	TRBJ2-5	-